These 29 T cell receptor beta chains were sequenced from one sample in a study of blood T cell repertoires in COVID-19. TCRdb keeps only in-frame clones here, not all; method: immunoSEQ multiplex PCR. The sample consists of around 210,000 clones, around 89% of them appearing once. The sequenced material came from PBMCs or T cells enriched from blood (not recorded which). The receptor source for this set is a young woman who had recovered from COVID-19.

The chain has TRBV5-1 and TRBJ2-7; no firm D call. V was cut by 1 base and J by 0 bases, with 11 bases left in between. The CDR3 loop spans 15 amino acids. CDR1 is SGHRS and CDR2 is YFSETQ in the germline V gene. The CDR3 DNA reads TGCGCCAGCAGCTTGTCGCAGGCAAGCTCCTACGAGCAGTACTTC. It is translated as CASSLSQASSYEQYF.

This chain links TRBV30 with TRBJ1-2, with D perhaps TRBD1 (5 bases). CDR1 is GTSNPN, CDR2 SVGIG, per germline (reference sequence). Trimming stripped 4 bases from V and 4 bases from J, with 10 bases between. CDR3 length: 12 amino acids. The CDR3 is CAWIPQGYGYTF. Written as DNA, the CDR3 is TGTGCCTGGATTCCCCAGGGCTATGGCTACACCTTC.

V usage is TRBV5-4 and J usage is TRBJ1-1, with D possibly TRBD1 on 5 matching bases. The germline V and J ends were trimmed by 2 bases and 0 bases, with 8 bases remaining between them. The germline V gene encodes CDR1 SGHNT and CDR2 YYREEE (reference sequence). CDR3 length: 14 residues. The CDR3 sequence: CASSLQVMNTEAFF. DNA for the CDR3: TGTGCCAGCAGCTTACAGGTCATGAACACTGAAGCTTTCTTT.

The chain joins TRBV4-1 to TRBJ1-1, with TRBD1 as a possible D gene (5 bases). The CDR3 extends over 15 amino acids. CDR1 and CDR2 from the germline V gene are MGHRA and YSYEKL. V gave up 0 bases and J gave up 5 bases, with 13 bases separating them. CDR3 residues: CASSQDQGGGTEAFF. The CDR3 nucleotides read TGCGCCAGCAGCCAAGATCAGGGAGGAGGGACTGAAGCTTTCTTT.

As regards this clone: Other DNA sequences from this sample encode an identical CDR3 as well. The V call is TRBV12-3 or TRBV12-4, the J call TRBJ1-2; D remains unclear. This CDR3 contains 12 residues. The germline V and J ends were trimmed by 1 base and 8 bases, with 8 bases remaining between them. CDR3 loop: CASSLGGLGYTF. CDR3 DNA: TGTGCCAGCAGTTTAGGAGGGTTGGGCTACACCTTC.

The CDR3 protein is CASSPWARGNTIYF. In nucleotides, the CDR3 is TGTGCCAGCAGCCCGTGGGCGCGTGGAAACACCATATATTTT. The chain links TRBV14 to TRBJ1-3; D unresolved. Looked up from germline, CDR1 is SGHDN and CDR2 is FVKESK. The CDR3 length is 14 residues. The V end lost 4 bases, the J end lost 3 bases, and 10 bases lay between the germline ends.

The chain recombines TRBV30 with TRBJ1-6; 10 bases fit TRBD1. Unmatched junction bases numbered 3, after V lost 2 bases and J lost 8 bases. Germline V gene sequence: CDR1 GTSNPN, CDR2 SVGIG (reference sequence). The CDR3 has 14 amino acids. The CDR3 region is CAWSPGTGDSPLHF. The CDR3 DNA follows: TGTGCCTGGAGTCCCGGGACAGGGGATTCACCCCTCCACTTT. Full variable domain (remainder filled in from reference TRBV30 and TRBJ1-6): SQTIHQWPATLVQPVGSPLSLECTVEGTSNPNLYWYRQAAGRGLQLLFYSVGIGQISSEVPQNLSASRPQDRQFILSSKKLLLSDSGFYLCAWSPGTGDSPLHFGNGTRLTVT.

The J gene is TRBJ1-3, the V gene TRBV9, with TRBD1 matching over 7 bases. Losses at the gene ends were 2 bases for V and 3 bases for J; bases not matched to a gene: 14. Germline CDR1 and CDR2: SGDLS and YYNGEE. The CDR3 has 18 residues. CDR3: CASSVRPPDRANGNTIYF. The CDR3 region has the DNA TGTGCCAGCAGCGTTCGCCCACCTGACAGGGCGAATGGAAACACCATATATTTT.

V gene TRBV5-4 combines with J gene TRBJ1-4, with 10 bases identical to TRBD1. The CDR3 loop spans 16 amino acids. V trimming: 0 bases; J trimming: 7 bases; junction bases outside the gene matches: 6. Germline assignment: CDR1 SGHNT and CDR2 YYREEE (reference sequence). The CDR3 region is CASSLGSDRGPEKLFF. The DNA of the CDR3 is TGTGCCAGCAGCTTGGGGTCTGACAGGGGGCCTGAAAAACTGTTTTTT.

The V and J genes are TRBV9 and TRBJ2-2; weak D call: TRBD1 (6 bases). CDR1 SGDLS and CDR2 YYNGEE come from the germline V gene. The CDR3 covers 17 residues. Trimming shortened V by 0 bases and J by 8 bases, and 20 bases separated the two germline ends. The CDR3 DNA reads TGTGCCAGCAGCGTAGCTACAGGGACATTGGGACCGGGGGAGCTGTTTTTT. Protein sequence: CASSVATGTLGPGELFF.

The chain carries TRBV24-1 and TRBJ1-1; 7 bases match TRBD1. The J segment lost 4 bases and the V segment lost 5 bases, leaving 3 bases of the junction unmatched. The V gene's germline CDR1 is KGHDR and CDR2 SFDVKD. This CDR3 has 13 amino acids. The CDR3 sequence: CATSARGTTEAFF. The CDR3, as DNA: TGTGCCACCAGTGCCAGGGGGACCACTGAAGCTTTCTTT.

V gene TRBV5-1 combines with J gene TRBJ2-7; the match to TRBD2 covers 8 bases. This CDR3 is built from 17 residues. After removal of 1 base from V and 3 bases from J, the junction contained 12 bases not matched to a gene. Looked up from germline, CDR1 is SGHRS and CDR2 is YFSETQ. This CDR3 reads CASSLNPPGGGLYEQYF. The CDR3 nucleotides read TGCGCCAGCAGCTTGAATCCCCCCGGGGGGGGCCTCTACGAGCAGTACTTC.

The chain is built from TRBV18 and TRBJ2-7; tentatively, D is TRBD2 (6 bases). Germline CDR1 reads KGHSH; CDR2 reads LQKENI. Between the trimmed V and J ends, which lost 0 bases and 7 bases, there was a span of 19 bases. CDR3 size: 16 residues. The CDR3 nucleotides read TGTGCCAGCTCACCACCTCCCGGGACGGGAGTTTTTGAGCAGTACTTC. This encodes CASSPPPGTGVFEQYF.

This clone was recorded a few times. The chain uses TRBV6-5 and TRBJ1-6; 10 positions agree with TRBD1. The CDR3 loop spans 13 amino acids. Germline V gives CDR1 MNHEY, CDR2 SVGAGI. The V and J ends lost 7 bases and 10 bases, in that order; junction bases with no gene match: 4. The CDR3 nucleotides read TGTGCCAGCAAGGGACAGGGGCAATCACCCCTCCACTTT. Translating gives CASKGQGQSPLHF.

The chain carries TRBV19 and TRBJ1-5; 7 bases fit TRBD1. Germline values: CDR1 LNHDA, CDR2 SQIVND (reference sequence). The CDR3 is made up of 13 amino acids. V dropped 8 bases and J dropped 6; count of bases not matched to a gene: 7. The CDR3, as DNA: TGTGCCAGTCAGGGGGTAATCAGTCAGCCCCAGCATTTT. Translating it yields CASQGVISQPQHF.

The chain is built from TRBV7-9 and TRBJ2-7; TRBD1 matches at 10 bases. Unmatched junction bases numbered 7, after V lost 5 bases and J lost 6 bases. Germline assignment: CDR1 SEHNR and CDR2 FQNEAQ (reference sequence). This CDR3 has 14 amino acids. The CDR3 loop reads CASSRGQGESEQYF. The CDR3 DNA reads TGTGCCAGCAGCCGAGGACAGGGGGAAAGCGAGCAGTACTTC.

This clone has ten or more counts. The chain employs TRBV6-6 and TRBJ2-3, with 7 bases aligning to TRBD1. V lost 7 bases and J lost 1; bases outside the gene matches: 35. The CDR3 runs 24 residues. In germline, CDR1 is MNHNY, CDR2 SVGAGI (reference sequence). This chain's CDR3 is CASIRPTVEQLRDSEKKGTDTQYF. CDR3 DNA: TGTGCCAGCATTCGCCCAACCGTCGAACAGCTAAGGGACAGCGAGAAAAAAGGCACAGATACGCAGTATTTT.

The CDR3 DNA follows: TGTGCCAGCAGCACCGACAGGTATAACACTGAAGCTTTCTTT. This codes for CASSTDRYNTEAFF. This chain uses TRBV11-2 with TRBJ1-1; perhaps TRBD1 as D (6 bases). There are 14 residues in the CDR3. V shed 5 bases and J shed 2 bases, with 12 bases lying between them. Germline-derived CDR1 and CDR2 are SGHAT and FQNNGV.

J is TRBJ1-2 and V is TRBV7-9; TRBD1 might be the D (6 bases). V shed 4 bases and J shed 2 bases, with 20 bases lying between them. The CDR3 contains 17 residues. From germline, CDR1 is SEHNR and CDR2 FQNEAQ (reference sequence). The CDR3 here is CASSYQLSRQENYGYTF. CDR3 sequence (DNA): TGTGCCAGCAGCTACCAACTGTCGAGACAGGAAAACTATGGCTACACCTTC.

This sequence joins TRBV28 and TRBJ2-7, with TRBD2 as a possible D gene (5 bases). The germline CDR1 and CDR2 sequences are MDHEN and SYDVKM. V was cut by 6 bases and J by 0 bases, with 6 bases left in between. The CDR3 has 12 amino acids. The CDR3 protein is CASREGSYEQYF. In nucleotides, the CDR3 is TGTGCCAGCAGAGAGGGCTCCTACGAGCAGTACTTC.

This clone was observed a handful of times. This chain connects TRBV5-4 to TRBJ2-3; the match to TRBD1 covers 10 bases. Germline V gene data show CDR1 as SGHNT and CDR2 as YYREEE (reference sequence). The CDR3 extends over 19 amino acids. Trimming took 0 bases from V and 0 from J; bases not matched to a gene: 10. CDR3 bases: TGTGCCAGCAGCTTGGACGTTTTCGGGACAGGGGTGAGCACAGATACGCAGTATTTT. It specifies CASSLDVFGTGVSTDTQYF.

J is TRBJ2-7 and V is TRBV4-1; TRBD2 might be the D (5 bases). V was shortened by 5 bases and J by 0 bases, with 11 bases between the two germline ends. CDR1 is MGHRA, CDR2 YSYEKL, per germline. This CDR3 is 14 amino acids long. CDR3 residues: CASSIVASSYEQYF. CDR3 DNA: TGCGCCAGCAGCATCGTAGCGAGCTCCTACGAGCAGTACTTC.

This chain uses TRBV27 with TRBJ1-6; weak D call: TRBD1 (5 bases). Germline V gene sequence: CDR1 MNHEY, CDR2 SMNVEV (reference sequence). The CDR3 totals 16 residues. Trimming removed 2 bases from V and 4 bases from J, with 12 bases in between. CDR3 loop: CASSLGTQSYNSPLHF. Here the CDR3 DNA reads TGTGCCAGCAGTTTAGGGACTCAGTCGTATAATTCACCCCTCCACTTT.

V usage is TRBV10-3 and J usage is TRBJ1-1; D is unresolved. CDR3 length equals 13 residues. In germline, CDR1 is ENHRY, CDR2 SYGVKD. V was shortened by 7 bases and J by 2 bases, with 11 bases between the two germline ends. For the CDR3, the DNA is TGTGCCATCATGGAAGAGGCCAACACTGAAGCTTTCTTT. Protein product: CAIMEEANTEAFF.

This rearrangement joins TRBV28 to TRBJ1-6; D is perhaps TRBD1 (6 bases). V dropped 2 bases and J dropped 9 bases, with 14 bases sitting between them. Germline values: CDR1 MDHEN, CDR2 SYDVKM. This CDR3 region has 15 residues. The CDR3 region is CASSLEVPGASPLHF. The CDR3 coding sequence is TGTGCCAGCAGTTTAGAAGTACCAGGGGCTTCACCCCTCCACTTT.

J is TRBJ2-7 and V is TRBV7-9; 9 nucleotides align to TRBD2. There are 14 residues in the CDR3. Trimming removed 8 bases from V and 7 bases from J; junction bases left unmatched: 12. Germline lookup yields CDR1 SEHNR and CDR2 FQNEAQ (reference sequence). The CDR3 region is CASRGAGGPVEQYF. For the CDR3, the DNA is TGTGCCAGCCGCGGGGCGGGGGGGCCGGTGGAGCAGTACTTC. Full variable domain (remainder filled in from reference TRBV7-9 and TRBJ2-7): DTGVSQNPRHKITKRGQNVTFRCDPISEHNRLYWYRQTLGQGPEFLTYFQNEAQLEKSRLLSDRFSAERPKGSFSTLEIQRTEQGDSAMYLCASRGAGGPVEQYFGPGTRLTVT.

The chain has TRBV5-1 and TRBJ2-7; 8 nucleotides line up with TRBD1. The germline gives CDR1 SGHRS, CDR2 YFSETQ. Germline trimming cut 0 bases from V and 3 bases from J; bases unmatched to any gene: 2. This CDR3 comprises 14 residues. CDR3 in amino acids: CASSLGTGIYEQYF. In DNA, the CDR3 is TGCGCCAGCAGCTTGGGGACAGGGATCTACGAGCAGTACTTC.

As DNA, the CDR3 is TGTGCCAGCAGGCGAGGGACAGCGAACACTGAAGCTTTCTTT. Translated, it gives CASRRGTANTEAFF. The V and J genes are TRBV27 and TRBJ1-1; 7 bases map to TRBD1. The CDR3 extends over 14 amino acids. V was clipped by 6 bases and J by 1 base; unmatched bases: 5. From germline, CDR1 is MNHEY and CDR2 SMNVEV (reference sequence).

This clone was seen just once. The V gene is TRBV3-1 (or the pseudogene TRBV3-2), the J gene TRBJ2-5; no firm D call. V dropped 0 bases and J dropped 5 bases, with 4 bases sitting between them. Germline values: CDR1 LGHDT, CDR2 YNNKEL (reference sequence). This CDR3 has 12 residues. The CDR3 region has the DNA TGTGCCAGCAGCCAAGATCGGGAGACCCAGTACTTC. Residues: CASSQDRETQYF.